One sample yielded the 4 T cell receptor beta chains listed below, sequenced in a study of cytomegalovirus exposure and HLA in healthy donors. The table came from immunoSEQ multiplex PCR; TCRdb's copy has only in-frame clones and leaves some out. The sample contains 56,000 or so clones, around 90% of which appear only once. Sequencing was carried out using PBMCs. The receptors derive from a man between 18 and 35 years old in good health and CMV-seronegative.

The gene calls are TRBV6-1 and TRBJ2-7; unclear D gene. Trimming stripped 5 bases from V and 4 bases from J, with 9 bases between. The CDR3 is made up of 12 amino acids. Germline CDR1 MNHNS, CDR2 SASEGT. CDR3 sequence reads: CASSPSEYEQYF. The CDR3 DNA reads as TGTGCCAGCAGTCCCAGCGAATACGAGCAGTACTTC.

This clone was seen just once. J is TRBJ2-5 and V is TRBV23-1; D remains ambiguous. TRBV23-1 is an ORF, and what it does is uncertain. The CDR3 consists of 15 residues. The ends were cut back, 6 bases at V and 1 base at J, with 15 bases in the middle. The CDR3 here is CASRQGGGSQETQYF. The CDR3, as DNA: TGCGCCAGCAGACAAGGTGGTGGCAGCCAAGAGACCCAGTACTTC.

V is TRBV7-9 and J is TRBJ2-7; a possible D gene is TRBD2 (7 bases). This CDR3 spans 15 amino acids. Trimming removed 1 base at V and 6 bases at J, with 16 bases between. Per the germline V gene, CDR1 is SEHNR and CDR2 is FQNEAQ (reference sequence). CDR3 coding DNA: TGTGCCAGCAGCTTAGTGGGGGGGCCTATGATCGAGCAGTACTTC. Protein sequence: CASSLVGGPMIEQYF.

The J gene is TRBJ2-1, the V gene TRBV4-3; 8 nucleotides align to TRBD2. Looked up from germline, CDR1 is LGHNA and CDR2 is YSLEER. This CDR3 is 20 amino acids long. V shed 0 bases and J 3 bases; nucleotides not matched to a gene: 16. The CDR3 DNA reads TGCGCCAGCAGCCAAGAGGCTGGGGCGGGAGGCAACTACTACTACAATGAGCAGTTCTTC. It yields the protein CASSQEAGAGGNYYYNEQFF.